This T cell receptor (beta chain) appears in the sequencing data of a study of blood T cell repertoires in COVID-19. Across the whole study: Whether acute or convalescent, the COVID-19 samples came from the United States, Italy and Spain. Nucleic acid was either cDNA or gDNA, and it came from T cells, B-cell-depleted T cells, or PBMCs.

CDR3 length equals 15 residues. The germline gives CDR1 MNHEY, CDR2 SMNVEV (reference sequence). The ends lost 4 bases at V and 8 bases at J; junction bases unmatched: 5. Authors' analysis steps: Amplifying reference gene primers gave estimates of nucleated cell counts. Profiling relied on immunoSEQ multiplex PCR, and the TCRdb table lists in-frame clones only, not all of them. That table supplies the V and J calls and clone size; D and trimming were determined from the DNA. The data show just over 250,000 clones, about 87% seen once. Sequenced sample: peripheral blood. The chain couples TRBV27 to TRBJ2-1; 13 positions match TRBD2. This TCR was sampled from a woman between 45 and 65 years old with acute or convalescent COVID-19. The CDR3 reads CASSSLAGGDDEQFF. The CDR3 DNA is TGTGCCAGCAGTTCACTAGCGGGAGGGGACGATGAGCAGTTCTTC.